This T cell receptor (beta chain) comes out of a study of blood T cell repertoires in COVID-19. Study-level background: Acute and convalescent COVID-19 specimens originated in the United States, Italy and Spain. The analysed material was cDNA or gDNA that came from T cells, B-cell-depleted T cells, or PBMCs.

In the authors' methods: Estimates of nucleated cell counts were drawn from the amplification of reference gene primers. Clones were sequenced by immunoSEQ multiplex PCR, and TCRdb holds only the in-frame ones, with some missing. For V, J and clone size, that table is used; D and trimming come from the DNA. The sample holds around 190,000 clones, 60% to 85% seen once. Germline assignment: CDR1 SGHVS and CDR2 FQNEAQ. The trim removed 5 bases at V and 2 bases at J, leaving 13 bases unmatched. The CDR3 has 18 residues. The TCR originated in a woman between 50 and 59 years old with active or convalescent COVID-19. J is TRBJ2-3 and V is TRBV7-8; 10 bases are shared with TRBD2. Material for sequencing was peripheral blood. CDR3: CASSPLVTSGTSTDTQYF. The CDR3 coding sequence is TGTGCCAGCAGCCCATTAGTTACTAGCGGGACCTCCACAGATACGCAGTATTTT.